Listed below are T cell receptor beta chains from one sample, sequenced in a study of T cells in Graves' hyperthyroidism and ophthalmopathy. MiXCR, applied by TCRdb to the multiplex PCR reads, yields one record per CDR3 protein. The sample has 350,000 or so distinct CDR3 sequences, around 18% seen once. The sample was blood. These receptor sequences come from a middle-aged woman with Graves' ophthalmopathy. Each CDR3 is given with its conserved first and last residue. A D gene is named only where the DNA matches it firmly. Not every row has a clone size; where given, it reads once, few, many or a size class.

V,D,size,J,CDR3,DNA
TRBV2,.,many,TRBJ2-5,CASSELVQETQYF,TGTGCCAGCAGTGAACTAGTCCAAGAGACCCAGTACTTC
TRBV7-9,TRBD1,many,TRBJ2-7,CASSSDRDSYEQYF,TGTGCCAGCAGCTCGGACAGGGATTCCTACGAGCAGTACTTC
TRBV20-1,.,many,TRBJ2-5,CSASPGTVQETQYF,TGCAGTGCTAGTCCCGGGACGGTTCAAGAGACCCAGTACTTC
TRBV7-7,TRBD2,many,TRBJ2-7,CASSLFVRGSITGLAGEQYF,TGTGCCAGCAGCTTATTCGTTCGAGGCAGTATAACGGGACTAGCGGGCGAGCAGTACTTC
TRBV12-3/TRBV12-4,TRBD1,many,TRBJ2-7,CASSPGQRPYEQYF,TGTGCCAGCAGCCCGGGACAGCGCCCCTACGAGCAGTACTTC
TRBV28,.,many,TRBJ2-2,CASSFRLGNTGELFF,TGTGCCAGCAGTTTTAGGCTCGGGAACACCGGGGAGCTGTTTTTT
TRBV6-5,TRBD2,many,TRBJ2-7,CASTQAGSSSYEQYF,TGTGCCAGCACCCAAGCGGGAAGCAGCTCCTACGAGCAGTACTTC
TRBV20-1,TRBD1,many,TRBJ1-1,CSANPGTGYMTEAFF,TGCAGTGCTAACCCCGGGACAGGGTATATGACTGAAGCTTTCTTT
TRBV5-1,.,many,TRBJ2-7,CASSSLERGIYEQYF,TGCGCCAGCAGCTCCTTAGAGCGCGGGATCTACGAGCAGTACTTC
TRBV29-1,.,many,TRBJ2-7,CSGSGGSSYEQYF,TGCAGTGGTAGTGGGGGTAGCTCCTACGAGCAGTACTTC
TRBV29-1,.,many,TRBJ1-1,CSVGRIEGTEAFF,TGCAGCGTCGGACGGATTGAGGGCACTGAAGCTTTCTTT
TRBV30,.,many,TRBJ2-6,CAWGVIGAGANVLTF,TGTGCCTGGGGAGTAATAGGGGCTGGGGCCAACGTCCTGACTTTC
TRBV9,.,many,TRBJ1-2,CASSVPTYGYTF,TGTGCCAGCAGCGTACCCACTTATGGCTACACCTTC
TRBV2,TRBD2,.,TRBJ2-2,CASSELRGSYPGELFF,TGTGCCAGCAGTGAATTGCGCGGGAGTTACCCCGGGGAGCTGTTTTTT